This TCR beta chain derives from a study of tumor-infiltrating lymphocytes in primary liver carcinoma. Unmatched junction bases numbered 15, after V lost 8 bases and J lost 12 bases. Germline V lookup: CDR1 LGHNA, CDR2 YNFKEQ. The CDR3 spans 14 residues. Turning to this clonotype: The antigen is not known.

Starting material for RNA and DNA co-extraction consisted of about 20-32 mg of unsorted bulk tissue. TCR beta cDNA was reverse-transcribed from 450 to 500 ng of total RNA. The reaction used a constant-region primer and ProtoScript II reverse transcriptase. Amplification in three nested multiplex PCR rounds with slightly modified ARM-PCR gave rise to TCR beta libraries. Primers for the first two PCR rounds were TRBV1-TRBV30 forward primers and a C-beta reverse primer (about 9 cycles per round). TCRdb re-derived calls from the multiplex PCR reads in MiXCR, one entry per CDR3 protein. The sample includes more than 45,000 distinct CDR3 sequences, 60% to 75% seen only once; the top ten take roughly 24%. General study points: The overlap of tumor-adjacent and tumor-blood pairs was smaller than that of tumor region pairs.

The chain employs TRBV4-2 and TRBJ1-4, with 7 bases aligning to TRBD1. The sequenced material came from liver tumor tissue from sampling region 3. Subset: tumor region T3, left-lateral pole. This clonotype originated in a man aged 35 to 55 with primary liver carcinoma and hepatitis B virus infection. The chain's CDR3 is CASPPTGKGEELFF. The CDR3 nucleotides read TGTGCCAGCCCCCCGACAGGGAAGGGGGAAGAACTGTTTTTT.